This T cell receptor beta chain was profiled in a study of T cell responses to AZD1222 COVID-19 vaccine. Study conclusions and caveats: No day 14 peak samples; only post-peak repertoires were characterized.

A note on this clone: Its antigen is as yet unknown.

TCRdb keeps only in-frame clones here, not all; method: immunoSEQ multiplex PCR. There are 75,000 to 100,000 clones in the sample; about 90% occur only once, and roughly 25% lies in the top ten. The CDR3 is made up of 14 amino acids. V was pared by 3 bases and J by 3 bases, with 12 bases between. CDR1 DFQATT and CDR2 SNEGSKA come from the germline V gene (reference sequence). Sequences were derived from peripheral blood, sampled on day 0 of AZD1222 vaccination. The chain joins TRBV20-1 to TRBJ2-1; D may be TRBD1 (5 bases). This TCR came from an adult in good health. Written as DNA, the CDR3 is TGCAGTGCTAGTCGGCAGGGAAGCTACAATGAGCAGTTCTTC. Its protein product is CSASRQGSYNEQFF.